This T cell receptor beta chain was observed in a study of blood T cell repertoires in COVID-19. Study at large: T cells, B-cell-depleted T cells, or PBMCs supplied cDNA or gDNA.

It was during active infection that Seattle patients were enrolled and then longitudinally followed. Produced via immunoSEQ multiplex PCR; TCRdb's table is partial and in-frame only. The sample shows tens of thousands of clones, roughly 87% of them seen only once. Trimming cost V 3 bases and J 2 bases, with 10 bases left between them. The CDR3 runs 14 residues. Germline CDR1 reads KGHSH; CDR2 reads LQKENI. The clonotype comes from a man aged 35-49 years with COVID-19, enrolled during active disease. V usage is TRBV18 and J usage is TRBJ1-2, with D maybe TRBD1 (5 bases). Material for sequencing was peripheral blood. The CDR3 protein is CASSPGGENYGYTF. The CDR3 coding sequence is TGTGCCAGCTCACCCGGGGGGGAAAACTATGGCTACACCTTC.